This T cell receptor beta chain appears in the sequencing data of a study of blood T cell repertoires in COVID-19. Trimming pared 0 bases from V and 8 bases from J, leaving 18 bases between. The CDR3 has 16 residues. CDR1 is LGHNA and CDR2 is YSLEER in the germline V gene. Sequencing used immunoSEQ multiplex PCR; TCRdb keeps in-frame clones, though not all of them. The repertoire includes around 120,000 clones, about 85% of them detected once, and 8.5% to 10% sits in the top ten. The sample was peripheral blood. The receptor comes from a man in his forties with active or convalescent COVID-19. The chain recombines TRBV4-3 with TRBJ2-3, with a tentative D call TRBD2 (6 bases). The CDR3 reads CASSQESQLNGGTQYF. The CDR3 DNA follows: TGCGCCAGCAGCCAAGAGTCTCAGTTAAACGGGGGTACGCAGTATTTT.